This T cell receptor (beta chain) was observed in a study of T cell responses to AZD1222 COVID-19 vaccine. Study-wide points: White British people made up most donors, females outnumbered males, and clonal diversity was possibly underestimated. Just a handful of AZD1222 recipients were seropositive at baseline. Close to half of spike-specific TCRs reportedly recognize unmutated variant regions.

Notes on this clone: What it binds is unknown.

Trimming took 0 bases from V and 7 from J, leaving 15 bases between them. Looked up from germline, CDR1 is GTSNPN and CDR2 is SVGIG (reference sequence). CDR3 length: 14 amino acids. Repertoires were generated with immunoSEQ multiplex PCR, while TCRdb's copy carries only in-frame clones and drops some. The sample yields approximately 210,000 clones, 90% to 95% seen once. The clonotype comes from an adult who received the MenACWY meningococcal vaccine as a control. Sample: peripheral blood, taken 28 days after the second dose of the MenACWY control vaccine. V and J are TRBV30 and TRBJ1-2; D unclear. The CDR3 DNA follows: TGTGCCTGGAGTGTGACCAGGCAGAAGGGTGGCTACACCTTC. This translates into CAWSVTRQKGGYTF.